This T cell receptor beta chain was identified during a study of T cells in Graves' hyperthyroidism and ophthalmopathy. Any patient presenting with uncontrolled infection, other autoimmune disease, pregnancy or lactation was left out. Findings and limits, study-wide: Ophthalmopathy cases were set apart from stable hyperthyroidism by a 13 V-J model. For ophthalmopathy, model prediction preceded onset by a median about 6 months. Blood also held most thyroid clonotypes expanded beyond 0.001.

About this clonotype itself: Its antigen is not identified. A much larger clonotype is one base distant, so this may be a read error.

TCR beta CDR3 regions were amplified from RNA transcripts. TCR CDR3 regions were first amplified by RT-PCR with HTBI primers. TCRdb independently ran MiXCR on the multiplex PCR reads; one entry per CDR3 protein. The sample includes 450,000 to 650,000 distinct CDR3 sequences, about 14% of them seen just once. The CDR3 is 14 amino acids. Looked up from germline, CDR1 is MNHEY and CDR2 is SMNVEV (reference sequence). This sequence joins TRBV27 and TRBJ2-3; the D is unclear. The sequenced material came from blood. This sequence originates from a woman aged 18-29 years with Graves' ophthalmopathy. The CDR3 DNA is TGTGCCAGCAGTTTATCGATCCCGTCAGATATGCAGTATTTT. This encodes CASSLSIPSDMQYF.